Below, 20 T cell receptor beta chains from the same sample are listed, as sequenced in a study of T cell repertoires in ileal Crohn's disease. The time point was: inflamed ileum from the surgical specimen. The method was immunoSEQ multiplex PCR; TCRdb's version includes in-frame clones alone and lacks a portion of them. The sample yields around 11,000 clones, roughly 87% seen once. The sequenced material came from ileal tissue. These receptors originate from an adult with Crohn's disease.

The rearrangement links TRBV7-8 to TRBJ2-5, with no clear D. The V gene's germline CDR1 is SGHVS and CDR2 FQNEAQ. V lost 8 bases, J lost 4 bases, and 8 bases lay in between. The CDR3 totals 11 residues. CDR3 residues: CASPAAETQYF. CDR3 coding DNA: TGTGCCAGCCCCGCTGCAGAGACCCAGTACTTC.

This clone appeared a few times. This chain uses TRBV19 with TRBJ2-7, with D maybe TRBD1 (5 bases). CDR1 and CDR2 from the germline V gene are LNHDA and SQIVND (reference sequence). The CDR3 totals 9 residues. CDR3 coding DNA: TGTGACAGCCACAGGGAGCAGTACGTC. Its translation: CDSHREQYV.

The CDR3 region has the DNA TGTGCCAGCTCACCATCAGGGAATGAAAAACTGTTTTTT. Translating it yields CASSPSGNEKLFF. V usage is TRBV18 and J usage is TRBJ1-4; TRBD1 is a possible D gene (5 bases). Germline assignment: CDR1 KGHSH and CDR2 LQKENI. Trimming left V 2 bases short and J 5 bases short, with 6 bases between. The CDR3 extends over 13 amino acids. Full variable domain (remainder filled in from reference TRBV18 and TRBJ1-4): NAGVMQNPRHLVRRRGQEARLRCSPMKGHSHVYWYRQLPEEGLKFMVYLQKENIIDESGMPKERFSAEFPKEGPSILRIQQVVRGDSAAYFCASSPSGNEKLFFGSGTQLSVL.

The chain couples TRBV10-2 to TRBJ2-1; 11 nucleotides match TRBD2. V lost 7 bases and J lost 8; bases outside the gene matches: 7. CDR1 is WSHSY and CDR2 is SAAADI in the germline V gene. CDR3 length: 14 amino acids. CDR3 sequence reads: CASNLLAGAYEQFF. CDR3 DNA: TGCGCCAGCAACCTACTAGCGGGAGCATATGAGCAGTTCTTC.

This clone has just a few counts. V usage is TRBV12-5 and J usage is TRBJ2-3, with TRBD2 matching over 7 bases. The CDR3 extends over 14 amino acids. V was pared by 5 bases and J by 1 base, with 3 bases of the junction left unmatched. Germline V lookup: CDR1 LGHNT, CDR2 FRNRAP. The CDR3 DNA sequence: TGTGCTAGTGGTCTCACTAGCGGCACAGATACGCAGTATTTT. It codes for CASGLTSGTDTQYF.

The chain employs TRBV30 and TRBJ2-7, with D hard to call. The V and J ends lost 0 bases and 3 bases respectively, with 9 bases between them. CDR3 length: 13 amino acids. CDR1 is GTSNPN, CDR2 SVGIG, per germline (reference sequence). Here the CDR3 reads CAWSVGFGYEQYV. CDR3 nucleotides: TGTGCCTGGAGTGTAGGGTTCGGCTACGAGCAGTACGTC.

The V gene is TRBV9, the J gene TRBJ1-1; D gene uncertain. The germline gives CDR1 SGDLS, CDR2 YYNGEE. The CDR3 extends over 14 amino acids. The V end was cut by 4 bases, the J end by 3 bases, with 13 bases between. CDR3 amino acids: CASSPYNYYTEAFF. The CDR3 DNA reads as TGTGCCAGCAGCCCTTACAACTATTACACTGAAGCTTTCTTT.

The rearrangement uses TRBV7-2 and TRBJ1-1; D unclear. This CDR3 contains 16 residues. Germline CDR1 reads SGHTA; CDR2 reads FQGNSA. V lost 1 base, J lost 2 bases, and 14 bases lay in between. This chain's CDR3 is CASSLGAAGLNTEAFF. The CDR3 DNA sequence: TGTGCCAGCAGCTTAGGGGCGGCGGGCCTTAACACTGAAGCTTTCTTT. Together with reference TRBV7-2 and TRBJ1-1, the CDR3 gives the full variable domain: GAGVSQSPSNKVTEKGKDVELRCDPISGHTALYWYRQSLGQGLEFLIYFQGNSAPDKSGLPSDRFSAERTGGSVSTLTIQRTQQEDSAVYLCASSLGAAGLNTEAFFGQGTRLTVV.

The chain carries TRBV5-1 and TRBJ1-1; D is perhaps TRBD1 (5 bases). CDR1 is SGHRS and CDR2 is YFSETQ in the germline V gene. Trimming removed 5 bases from V and 1 base from J, with 9 bases in between. This CDR3 region has 13 residues. In nucleotides, the CDR3 is TGCGCCAGCAGGGAGGGGAGGAACACTGAAGCTTTCTTT. The encoded protein is CASREGRNTEAFF.

The chain employs TRBV5-1 and TRBJ2-1; TRBD2 aligns across 7 bases. Per germline, CDR1 SGHRS and CDR2 YFSETQ. The CDR3 has 14 amino acids. The ends lost 4 bases at V and 2 bases at J; junction bases unmatched: 3. CDR3 residues: CASSSGNPYNEQFF. Written as DNA, the CDR3 is TGCGCCAGCAGCAGCGGGAACCCCTACAATGAGCAGTTCTTC.

This chain joins TRBV15 and TRBJ2-7; 8 bases fit TRBD1. This CDR3 has 15 amino acids. Germline-derived CDR1 and CDR2 are LNHNV and YYDKDF (reference sequence). Trimming took 2 bases from V and 4 from J; bases not matched to a gene: 7. The CDR3 region is CATSRFSGQDYEQYF. For the CDR3, the DNA is TGTGCCACCAGCAGATTCTCGGGACAGGATTACGAGCAGTACTTC.

The CDR3 spells CASSLEGRAGEKLFF. The CDR3 bases are TGTGCCAGCAGCTTGGAGGGGCGGGCTGGGGAAAAACTGTTTTTT. The rearrangement uses TRBV5-4 and TRBJ1-4; tentative D call: TRBD1 (5 bases). Germline V gene sequence: CDR1 SGHNT, CDR2 YYREEE (reference sequence). This CDR3 comprises 15 residues. The V end was cut by 0 bases, the J end by 8 bases, with 14 bases between.

The V gene is TRBV19, the J gene TRBJ2-1; D is ambiguous. Germline loops: CDR1 LNHDA, CDR2 SQIVND (reference sequence). There are 17 residues in the CDR3. V lost 2 bases and J lost 0, with 14 bases in between. The CDR3 loop is CASSIISGFSSYNEQFF. The CDR3 nucleotides are TGTGCCAGTAGTATAATCTCCGGGTTTAGCTCCTACAATGAGCAGTTCTTC.

The chain recombines TRBV9 with TRBJ2-2; D tentatively reads TRBD1 or TRBD2 (5 bases each). Trimming removed 0 bases at V and 5 bases at J, with 5 bases between. The CDR3 totals 13 residues. Germline loops: CDR1 SGDLS, CDR2 YYNGEE. The CDR3 loop is CASSVGGTGELFF. DNA of the CDR3: TGTGCCAGCAGCGTAGGGGGGACCGGGGAGCTGTTTTTT.

CDR3 region: CASSPAKNIQYF. The DNA of the CDR3 is TGTGCCAGTAGTCCGGCCAAAAACATTCAGTACTTC. The gene calls are TRBV19 and TRBJ2-4; D uncertain. Germline CDR1 is LNHDA and CDR2 is SQIVND (reference sequence). Between the trimmed V and J ends, which lost 5 bases and 1 base, there was a span of 3 bases. CDR3 length equals 12 residues.

CDR3 region: CASSRQALNEKLFF. The CDR3 DNA follows: TGTGCCAGCAGCAGACAGGCATTGAATGAAAAACTGTTTTTT. The V call is TRBV7-2, the J call TRBJ1-4; a weak D match, TRBD1 (6 bases). With 5 bases removed from V and 5 bases from J, the gap between germline ends came to 12 bases. CDR1 and CDR2 from the germline V gene are SGHTA and FQGNSA. The CDR3 loop spans 14 amino acids. The whole variable domain, remainder taken from reference TRBV7-2 and TRBJ1-4, is GAGVSQSPSNKVTEKGKDVELRCDPISGHTALYWYRQSLGQGLEFLIYFQGNSAPDKSGLPSDRFSAERTGGSVSTLTIQRTQQEDSAVYLCASSRQALNEKLFFGSGTQLSVL.

This chain joins TRBV18 and TRBJ1-1, with a weak D call TRBD1 (5 bases). The CDR3 is made up of 16 amino acids. The germline V gene has CDR1 KGHSH and CDR2 LQKENI. The germline V and J ends were trimmed by 0 bases and 8 bases, with 19 bases remaining between them. DNA for the CDR3: TGTGCCAGCTCACCACCGGGGGGGAACCGCGGAAAGGAAGCTTTCTTT. It yields the protein CASSPPGGNRGKEAFF.

This chain links TRBV4-1 with TRBJ2-1; TRBD2 aligns across 11 bases. V trimming: 4 bases; J trimming: 8 bases; junction bases outside the gene matches: 7. The CDR3 runs to 15 residues. Germline-derived CDR1 and CDR2 are MGHRA and YSYEKL. The CDR3 sequence is CASSLLAGGPDEQFF. The CDR3 bases are TGCGCCAGCAGCCTCTTAGCGGGAGGGCCAGATGAGCAGTTCTTC.

The chain employs TRBV9 and TRBJ2-1; 7 bases are shared with TRBD2. The J segment lost 9 bases and the V segment lost 0 bases, leaving 9 bases of the junction unmatched. The CDR3 is made up of 15 amino acids. From germline, CDR1 is SGDLS and CDR2 YYNGEE. As DNA, the CDR3 is TGTGCCAGCAGCGTAGGCCCTAGCGGAGGAACTGAGCAGTTCTTC. Amino acid sequence: CASSVGPSGGTEQFF.

The chain has TRBV6-1 and TRBJ1-2; D unresolved. V shed 3 bases and J shed 6 bases, with 8 bases lying between them. CDR3 length equals 12 residues. CDR1 is MNHNS and CDR2 is SASEGT in the germline V gene. In DNA, the CDR3 is TGTGCCAGCAGTGATCACCGTGATGGCTACACCTTC. This translates into CASSDHRDGYTF.